Each of the 25 T cell receptor beta chains below was sequenced from the same sample in a study of blood T cell repertoires in COVID-19. Measured with immunoSEQ multiplex PCR; TCRdb has only the in-frame clones, and not every one. This table holds 90,000 or so clones, less than 95% found once. The sequenced sample was peripheral blood. These TCRs come from a man between 18 and 29 years old with COVID-19, enrolled during active disease.

The table lists this clone with a few counts. This chain uses TRBV28 with TRBJ1-1; tentative D call: TRBD1 (6 bases). Per the germline V gene, CDR1 is MDHEN and CDR2 is SYDVKM. The V gene lost 6 bases and the J gene lost 1 base, with 12 bases spanning the gap. The CDR3 totals 14 residues. Written as DNA, the CDR3 is TGTGCCAGCAGGATGGGGGGGCAGAACACTGAAGCTTTCTTT. This encodes CASRMGGQNTEAFF.

The chain joins TRBV18 to TRBJ2-3, with 7 bases lining up with TRBD2. The V gene end was trimmed by 4 bases and the J gene end by 4 bases; junction bases not matched to a gene: 5. Germline values: CDR1 KGHSH, CDR2 LQKENI. The CDR3 is made up of 14 amino acids. CDR3 nucleotides: TGTGCCAGCTCACGCGGGAGCCCATCAGATACGCAGTATTTT. This translates into CASSRGSPSDTQYF.

This chain joins TRBV29-1 and TRBJ2-7; TRBD2 agrees at 10 bases. CDR3 length: 16 amino acids. CDR1 is SQVTM and CDR2 is ANQGSEA in the germline V gene. Trimming took 4 bases from V and 4 from J; bases not matched to a gene: 13. This CDR3 is CSVVGASGRSRYEQYF. For the CDR3, the DNA is TGCAGCGTTGTGGGCGCTAGCGGGAGATCTAGGTACGAGCAGTACTTC.

The chain has TRBV19 and TRBJ2-7, with D possibly TRBD2 on 5 matching bases. Trimming took off 2 bases at V and 5 bases at J, with 13 bases between the two ends. This CDR3 has 14 residues. Looked up from germline, CDR1 is LNHDA and CDR2 is SQIVND (reference sequence). The CDR3 loop reads CASSIMWTPDEQYF. The CDR3 DNA reads TGTGCCAGTAGTATAATGTGGACTCCAGACGAGCAGTACTTC.

This clone was counted ten times or more. The rearrangement uses TRBV7-8 and TRBJ2-7; TRBD1 might be the D (5 bases). Germline V gene sequence: CDR1 SGHVS, CDR2 FQNEAQ. The CDR3 extends over 15 amino acids. V lost 5 bases to trimming and J lost 0 bases, with 14 bases between them. Here the CDR3 reads CASSARVQVSYEQYF. DNA for the CDR3: TGTGCCAGCAGCGCCAGGGTACAGGTCTCCTACGAGCAGTACTTC.

The chain links TRBV5-5 to TRBJ2-7, with 8 bases matching TRBD1. The CDR3 is 14 amino acids. J was trimmed by 3 bases and V by 2 bases; bases with no gene match: 4. Germline V gives CDR1 SGHKS, CDR2 YYEKEE (reference sequence). CDR3 residues: CASSFGTGYYEQYF. The CDR3 nucleotides are TGTGCCAGCAGCTTCGGGACAGGATACTACGAGCAGTACTTC.

The J gene is TRBJ2-3, the V gene TRBV7-9, with 13 bases identical to TRBD2. V lost 8 bases to trimming and J lost 4 bases; unmatched junction nucleotides: 18. Germline V gene lookup returns CDR1 SEHNR and CDR2 FQNEAQ (reference sequence). The CDR3 length is 19 residues. The CDR3 bases are TGTGCCAGCGGGGGCCTCCCCGTACTAGCGGGAGGGCTGCCAGATACGCAGTATTTT. Amino acid sequence: CASGGLPVLAGGLPDTQYF.

The J gene is TRBJ2-2, the V gene TRBV5-4; 11 bases map to TRBD1. Germline values: CDR1 SGHNT, CDR2 YYREEE (reference sequence). CDR3 length: 15 amino acids. V lost 4 bases, J lost 6 bases, and 5 bases stayed unmatched. The CDR3 sequence: CASSVDRGPAGELFF. The CDR3 DNA sequence: TGTGCCAGCAGCGTGGACAGGGGGCCGGCCGGGGAGCTGTTTTTT.

The V gene is TRBV15, the J gene TRBJ2-7; possible D gene TRBD2, 5 bases. Germline assignment: CDR1 LNHNV and CDR2 YYDKDF (reference sequence). V lost 1 base and J 5 bases, leaving 15 bases between the germline ends. This CDR3 spans 15 amino acids. This CDR3 reads CATSRGTASNDEQYF. The CDR3 region has the DNA TGTGCCACCAGCAGAGGGACGGCTAGCAACGACGAGCAGTACTTC.

The V call is TRBV5-1, the J call TRBJ2-7; 7 bases are shared with TRBD1. Germline-derived CDR1 and CDR2 are SGHRS and YFSETQ. The CDR3 is 14 amino acids. Trimming at V came to 4 bases and at J to 2 bases, leaving 6 bases not matched to a gene. The CDR3 is CASSPQGETYEQYF. For the CDR3, the DNA is TGCGCCAGCAGCCCCCAGGGGGAAACCTACGAGCAGTACTTC.

The CDR3 DNA sequence: TGTGCCAGCATAACCGGGACAGCATCCTACGAGCAGTACTTC. Translation: CASITGTASYEQYF. J is TRBJ2-7 and V is TRBV2, with 7 bases lining up with TRBD1. The germline gives CDR1 SNHLY, CDR2 FYNNEI. The CDR3 runs 14 residues. The J segment lost 1 base and the V segment lost 7 bases, leaving 7 bases of the junction unmatched.

V usage is TRBV13 and J usage is TRBJ2-1; no definite D call. The CDR3 totals 11 residues. Trimming shortened V by 6 bases and J by 8 bases, and 8 bases separated the two germline ends. In germline, CDR1 is PRHDT, CDR2 FYEKMQ (reference sequence). The CDR3 nucleotides read TGTGCCAGCAGAGGTGGGCATGAGCAGTTCTTC. Its protein is CASRGGHEQFF.

This clone showed up just once. The J gene is TRBJ2-7, the V gene TRBV4-3; no definite D call. The CDR3 has 13 residues. Germline V gene sequence: CDR1 LGHNA, CDR2 YSLEER. V lost 1 base and J lost 3, with 7 bases in between. CDR3 DNA sequence: TGCGCCAGCAGCCAAGCACAGTACTACGAGCAGTACTTC. It codes for CASSQAQYYEQYF.

The V and J genes are TRBV20-1 and TRBJ2-1, with 8 bases identical to TRBD2. Germline-derived CDR1 and CDR2 are DFQATT and SNEGSKA (reference sequence). The length of the CDR3 is 16 residues. V lost 3 bases to trimming and J lost 5 bases; unmatched junction nucleotides: 12. In nucleotides, the CDR3 is TGCAGTGCTAGTGTCCTTGGACTAGCTACCCACAATGAGCAGTTCTTC. It specifies CSASVLGLATHNEQFF.

In its sample, this clone was seen a few times. Its ends do not fully match the called genes, so a read error is possible. This sequence joins TRBV25-1 and TRBJ1-4; 9 bases are a match to TRBD1. Germline loops: CDR1 MGHDK, CDR2 SYGVNS. The CDR3 has 15 residues. The CDR3 loop is CASSEANRGQEKLLF. For the CDR3, the DNA is TGTGCCAGCAGTGAAGCAAACAGGGGGCAGGAAAAACTGCTTTTT. The whole variable domain, filled in from reference TRBV25-1 and TRBJ1-4, reads EADIYQTPRYLVIGTGKKITLECSQTMGHDKMYWYQQDPGMELHLIHYSYGVNSTEKGDLSSESTVSRIRTEHFPLTLESARPSHTSQYLCASSEANRGQEKLLFGSGTQLSVL.

With regard to this clone: Germline and junction disagree at one end, which may indicate a read error. The rearrangement links TRBV28 to TRBJ1-4, with D possibly being TRBD1 (5 bases). This CDR3 has 13 amino acids. Germline V CDR1 and CDR2: MDHEN, SYDVKM. The CDR3 DNA reads TGTGCCAGCAGGTGGACGGGGGGGGAAAAACTGCTTTTT. This translates into CASRWTGGEKLLF.

In its sample, this clone was seen once. This chain uses TRBV7-8 with TRBJ2-7; tentative D call: TRBD1 (5 bases). V dropped 1 base and J dropped 0 bases, with 19 bases sitting between them. Germline CDR1 and CDR2: SGHVS and FQNEAQ. The CDR3 is 18 amino acids. This CDR3 is CASSLEQGGPPFSYEQYF. The CDR3 coding sequence is TGTGCCAGCAGCTTAGAGCAGGGTGGTCCCCCTTTCTCCTACGAGCAGTACTTC.

V usage is TRBV28 and J usage is TRBJ2-3; D unclear. The ends were cut back, 3 bases at V and 0 bases at J, with 19 bases in the middle. The CDR3 runs 18 residues. CDR1 and CDR2 from the germline V gene are MDHEN and SYDVKM. CDR3 sequence: CASSFPTGWRRSTDTQYF. DNA for the CDR3: TGTGCCAGCAGTTTTCCCACCGGGTGGCGACGGAGCACAGATACGCAGTATTTT. Filled out from reference TRBV28 and TRBJ2-3, the complete variable domain reads DVKVTQSSRYLVKRTGEKVFLECVQDMDHENMFWYRQDPGLGLRLIYFSYDVKMKEKGDIPEGYSVSREKKERFSLILESASTNQTSMYLCASSFPTGWRRSTDTQYFGPGTRLTVL.

The CDR3 loop reads CASSSGLAGVNEQFF. CDR3 DNA sequence: TGTGCCAGCAGTTCGGGACTAGCGGGAGTCAATGAGCAGTTCTTC. The chain carries TRBV6-5 and TRBJ2-1, with 14 bases lining up with TRBD2. V trimming: 4 bases; J trimming: 6 bases; junction bases outside the gene matches: 2. Per germline, CDR1 MNHEY and CDR2 SVGAGI. This CDR3 comprises 15 residues.

This sequence joins TRBV4-3 and TRBJ2-3, with 8 bases fitting TRBD1. This CDR3 spans 20 amino acids. The germline V gene has CDR1 LGHNA and CDR2 YSLEER. V trimming: 2 bases; J trimming: 3 bases; junction bases outside the gene matches: 19. This chain's CDR3 is CASSQPGQGRGVGATDTQYF. The CDR3 bases are TGCGCCAGCAGCCAACCCGGACAGGGAAGAGGGGTGGGAGCGACAGATACGCAGTATTTT.

This chain links TRBV24-1 with TRBJ1-2; no firm D call. The CDR3 extends over 17 amino acids. The ends were cut back, 3 bases at V and 4 bases at J, with 20 bases in the middle. Germline V lookup: CDR1 KGHDR, CDR2 SFDVKD. Written as DNA, the CDR3 is TGTGCCACCAGTGATCCCGCGCTCGGGGAGCAAGGCTATGGCTACACCTTC. It specifies CATSDPALGEQGYGYTF.

The genes are TRBV7-8 and TRBJ1-1, with TRBD1 matching over 9 bases. CDR3 length: 15 amino acids. Trimming cost V 4 bases and J 3 bases; bases outside gene matches: 6. CDR1 is SGHVS and CDR2 is FQNEAQ in the germline V gene. The CDR3 protein is CASSWGDRVHTEAFF. For the CDR3, the DNA is TGTGCCAGCAGCTGGGGGGACAGGGTCCACACTGAAGCTTTCTTT. Variable domain in full (rest from reference TRBV7-8 and TRBJ1-1): GAGVSQSPRYKVAKRGQDVALRCDPISGHVSLFWYQQALGQGPEFLTYFQNEAQLDKSGLPSDRFFAERPEGSVSTLKIQRTQQEDSAVYLCASSWGDRVHTEAFFGQGTRLTVV.

The rearrangement joins TRBV9 to TRBJ2-7; 7 bases are a match to TRBD1. Trimming took 5 bases from V and 3 from J; bases not matched to a gene: 5. The CDR3 has 13 residues. The germline V gene has CDR1 SGDLS and CDR2 YYNGEE. CDR3 DNA sequence: TGTGCCAGCAGTGCCTGGGACAGCTACGAGCAGTACTTC. Residues: CASSAWDSYEQYF.

The chain couples TRBV11-1 to TRBJ2-1; no clear D gene. The CDR3 covers 15 residues. Germline V lookup: CDR1 SGHAT, CDR2 FQDESV (reference sequence). The germline V and J ends were trimmed by 2 bases and 2 bases, with 10 bases remaining between them. The CDR3 reads CASSLYGLPYNEQFF. The CDR3 nucleotides are TGTGCCAGCAGCTTATATGGGCTCCCCTACAATGAGCAGTTCTTC.

The chain uses TRBV6-2 or TRBV6-3 and TRBJ1-5; 10 nucleotides match TRBD1. The germline V gene has CDR1 MNHEY and CDR2 SVGEGT. The CDR3 is 17 amino acids. V lost 4 bases and J lost 2; bases outside the gene matches: 8. In DNA, the CDR3 is TGTGCCAGCAGTTCGACAGGGGGCCAGGACGGCAATCAGCCCCAGCATTTT. Translated, it gives CASSSTGGQDGNQPQHF.